This TCR beta chain was found in a study of T cell responses to AZD1222 COVID-19 vaccine. Germline assignment: CDR1 MGHRA and CDR2 YSYEKL. Trimming cost V 4 bases and J 13 bases; bases outside gene matches: 10. CDR3 length: 13 residues. Assay: immunoSEQ multiplex PCR; the TCRdb copy retains only in-frame clones and omits some. Here the sample spans 180,000 or so clones, about 93% being singletons. V gene TRBV4-1 combines with J gene TRBJ2-1; 7 bases align to TRBD1. Material: peripheral blood, obtained on day 0 of AZD1222 vaccination. This TCR derives from an adult in good health. This CDR3 reads CASSLTVRDSQFF. CDR3 nucleotides: TGCGCCAGCAGCCTAACAGTCCGGGACAGCCAGTTCTTC.